This passage covers 27 T cell receptor beta chains from one sample sequenced in a study of identical twins. MiXCR, run by TCRdb on the 5' RACE reads, gives a single entry per CDR3 protein. The sample consists of 400,000 to 500,000 distinct CDR3 sequences, about 13% of them appearing once. These data also featured in a second study, about yellow fever vaccine responses in identical twins.

Sequencing used CD4+ T cells sorted from blood. Every receptor here comes from a young woman in good health.

This clonotype showed up just a few times. The gene calls are TRBV7-2 and TRBJ2-2, with D uncertain. CDR1 is SGHTA and CDR2 is FQGNSA in the germline V gene. V dropped 3 bases and J dropped 0 bases, with 11 bases sitting between them. This CDR3 is built from 16 residues. This CDR3 is CASSLASASNTGELFF. The CDR3 DNA sequence: TGTGCCAGCAGCTTGGCCAGTGCTTCGAACACCGGGGAGCTGTTTTTT.

CDR3 in amino acids: CASSRGEGETQYF. CDR3 DNA sequence: TGTGCCAGCAGTCGTGGGGAAGGGGAGACCCAGTACTTC. The chain joins TRBV12-3 or TRBV12-4 to TRBJ2-5; D uncertain. The CDR3 spans 13 residues. Trimming took off 5 bases at V and 5 bases at J, with 12 bases between the two ends.

In its sample, this clonotype was seen a few times. The V and J genes are TRBV19 and TRBJ2-4; possibly TRBD1 for D (5 bases). The germline V and J ends were trimmed by 5 bases and 6 bases, with 17 bases remaining between them. This CDR3 has 15 residues. The germline V gene encodes CDR1 LNHDA and CDR2 SQIVND (reference sequence). The CDR3 protein is CASSPVRGHGNIQYF. The CDR3 DNA is TGTGCCAGTAGTCCGGTAAGGGGTCATGGAAACATTCAGTACTTC. Using reference TRBV19 and TRBJ2-4 for the parts outside the CDR3, the full variable domain is DGGITQSPKYLFRKEGQNVTLSCEQNLNHDAMYWYRQDPGQGLRLIYYSQIVNDFQKGDIAEGYSVSREKKESFPLTVTSAQKNPTAFYLCASSPVRGHGNIQYFGAGTRLSVL.

There are a few counts of this clonotype. This chain uses TRBV18 with TRBJ2-7; 8 positions agree with TRBD1. Germline V gene data show CDR1 as KGHSH and CDR2 as LQKENI. This CDR3 spans 17 amino acids. V dropped 6 bases and J dropped 0; count of bases not matched to a gene: 13. As DNA, the CDR3 is TGTGCCAGCTCTCGATCCGGACAGGGCGGTTCCTCCTACGAGCAGTACTTC. Its translation is CASSRSGQGGSSYEQYF.

The chain uses TRBV20-1 and TRBJ1-2; 7 bases map to TRBD1. The CDR3 consists of 16 residues. The junction had 12 bases not matched to a gene; V was cut back by 3 bases and J by 2 bases. The V gene's germline CDR1 is DFQATT and CDR2 SNEGSKA (reference sequence). The CDR3 coding sequence is TGCAGTGCTAGCCGGACAGGTGGAGGGGGGAACTATGGCTACACCTTC. This translates into CSASRTGGGGNYGYTF.

The V and J genes are TRBV7-8 and TRBJ2-7; 7 bases map to TRBD1. CDR1 and CDR2 from the germline V gene are SGHVS and FQNEAQ. Germline trimming cut 0 bases from V and 2 bases from J; bases unmatched to any gene: 7. There are 16 residues in the CDR3. The CDR3 is CASSLAQGIGTYEQYF. The CDR3 nucleotides read TGTGCCAGCAGCTTAGCACAGGGGATAGGGACCTACGAGCAGTACTTC.

This clonotype came up a few times. The chain joins TRBV29-1 to TRBJ2-5; a weak D match, TRBD2 (6 bases). Per the germline V gene, CDR1 is SQVTM and CDR2 is ANQGSEA. Trimming took off 5 bases at V and 4 bases at J, with 11 bases between the two ends. The CDR3 length is 12 residues. CDR3 nucleotide sequence: TGCAGCGTTCTGGCGGGGACAGAGACCCAGTACTTC. This codes for CSVLAGTETQYF.

This clonotype was counted ten times or more. CDR3 in amino acids: CASSTRRGTEAFF. Written as DNA, the CDR3 is TGCGCCAGCAGCACGAGACGGGGCACTGAAGCTTTCTTT. The chain employs TRBV5-1 and TRBJ1-1; no firm D call. The CDR3 runs 13 residues. V lost 4 bases and J 4 bases, leaving 11 bases between the germline ends. Germline V gene data show CDR1 as SGHRS and CDR2 as YFSETQ.

This clonotype has only a few counts. The CDR3 protein is CASSPQGVRVYEQYF. The CDR3 DNA sequence: TGTGCCAGCTCACCACAGGGGGTCCGAGTCTACGAGCAGTACTTC. The chain is built from TRBV18 and TRBJ2-7; a weak D match, TRBD1 (6 bases). V gave up 1 base and J gave up 3 bases, with 13 bases separating them. The CDR3 has 15 amino acids. The V gene's germline CDR1 is KGHSH and CDR2 LQKENI.

The chain carries TRBV11-2 and TRBJ1-1; D gene ambiguous. There are 14 residues in the CDR3. Trimming left V 1 base short and J 4 bases short, with 10 bases between. The germline V gene encodes CDR1 SGHAT and CDR2 FQNNGV. The CDR3 sequence: CASSLGPEGTEAFF. In DNA form, the CDR3 reads TGTGCCAGCAGCTTAGGACCTGAGGGCACTGAAGCTTTCTTT.

Points on this clonotype: A read error may produce the germline difference seen at one junction end. The chain is built from TRBV5-1 and TRBJ2-1, with TRBD2 matching 7 bases. This CDR3 spans 14 amino acids. Germline loops: CDR1 SGHRS, CDR2 YFSETQ. The CDR3 DNA reads TGCGCCAGCCCTGGACTAGTCTCCCACAATGAGCAGTTCTTC. Protein: CASPGLVSHNEQFF.

This clonotype was counted only a few times. This chain connects TRBV12-3 or TRBV12-4 to TRBJ1-5; D remains ambiguous. Trimming took off 3 bases at V and 3 bases at J, with 12 bases between the two ends. This CDR3 region has 15 residues. The CDR3, as DNA: TGTGCCAGCAGTTTCGCCGTTAATTTCAATCAGCCCCAGCATTTT. It specifies CASSFAVNFNQPQHF.

V gene TRBV3-1 combines with J gene TRBJ2-1; 11 bases are shared with TRBD2. CDR1 is LGHDT and CDR2 is YNNKEL in the germline V gene (reference sequence). The CDR3 consists of 17 residues. V lost 11 bases to trimming and J lost 6 bases; unmatched junction nucleotides: 18. CDR3 DNA sequence: TGTGCCTCCAGCCACGACGTAGCGGGGGGGCCTCGCAATGAGCAGTTCTTC. Encoded protein: CASSHDVAGGPRNEQFF.

The CDR3 is CASSLGLAETYEQYF. The CDR3 nucleotides are TGCGCCAGCAGCTTAGGTTTAGCGGAAACCTACGAGCAGTACTTC. The V and J genes are TRBV5-1 and TRBJ2-7; TRBD2 might be the D (6 bases). Germline values: CDR1 SGHRS, CDR2 YFSETQ. This CDR3 region has 15 residues. V lost 2 bases and J lost 2, with 14 bases in between. Supplemented by reference TRBV5-1 and TRBJ2-7, the full variable domain reads KAGVTQTPRYLIKTRGQQVTLSCSPISGHRSVSWYQQTPGQGLQFLFEYFSETQRNKGNFPGRFSGRQFSNSRSEMNVSTLELGDSALYLCASSLGLAETYEQYFGPGTRLTVT.

The J gene is TRBJ1-1, the V gene TRBV5-1, with 11 nucleotides matching TRBD1. The CDR3 extends over 15 amino acids. J was trimmed by 6 bases and V by 4 bases; bases with no gene match: 8. Germline-derived CDR1 and CDR2 are SGHRS and YFSETQ. In DNA, the CDR3 is TGCGCCAGCAGCAAGGGACAGGGGGTCGGCGCTGAAGCTTTCTTT. Protein: CASSKGQGVGAEAFF.

This chain joins TRBV7-2 and TRBJ2-3, with TRBD2 matching over 11 bases. Looked up from germline, CDR1 is SGHTA and CDR2 is FQGNSA. The CDR3 runs 16 residues. With V trimmed by 5 bases and J by 3 bases, 7 bases remained unmatched. CDR3 in amino acids: CASSVASGGRTDTQYF. The CDR3, as DNA: TGTGCCAGCAGCGTCGCTAGCGGGGGGCGGACAGATACGCAGTATTTT.

The chain couples TRBV7-2 to TRBJ2-5, with TRBD2 matching 10 bases. The CDR3 is 15 amino acids. The V gene end was trimmed by 5 bases and the J gene end by 4 bases; junction bases not matched to a gene: 7. The germline V gene encodes CDR1 SGHTA and CDR2 FQGNSA. CDR3 protein: CASSPSAGGRETQYF. Here the CDR3 DNA reads TGTGCCAGCAGCCCGTCAGCGGGAGGGCGAGAGACCCAGTACTTC.

This clonotype has just a few counts. The chain uses TRBV5-1 and TRBJ2-2; 9 positions agree with TRBD2. Germline V CDR1 and CDR2: SGHRS, YFSETQ. The CDR3 is 16 residues long. Losses at the gene ends were 4 bases for V and 4 bases for J; bases not matched to a gene: 8. CDR3 bases: TGCGCCAGCAGCCCTGGACTAGCGCAACTCACCGGGGAGCTGTTTTTT. Its translation is CASSPGLAQLTGELFF.

The chain couples TRBV20-1 to TRBJ2-3; 9 bases line up with TRBD2. V dropped 5 bases and J dropped 4; count of bases not matched to a gene: 1. This CDR3 region has 12 residues. Germline values: CDR1 DFQATT, CDR2 SNEGSKA (reference sequence). CDR3 in DNA: TGCAGTGCTGGACTAGCGCCAGATACGCAGTATTTT. It translates to CSAGLAPDTQYF.

This clonotype has at least ten counts. The chain joins TRBV25-1 to TRBJ2-1; 8 nucleotides agree with TRBD1. Losses at the gene ends were 5 bases for V and 5 bases for J; bases not matched to a gene: 2. The CDR3 totals 13 residues. Germline V gene data show CDR1 as MGHDK and CDR2 as SYGVNS. Written as DNA, the CDR3 is TGTGCCAGCAGTCGGGACAGGAACAATGAGCAGTTCTTC. This translates into CASSRDRNNEQFF. Drawing the rest from reference TRBV25-1 and TRBJ2-1, the complete variable domain is EADIYQTPRYLVIGTGKKITLECSQTMGHDKMYWYQQDPGMELHLIHYSYGVNSTEKGDLSSESTVSRIRTEHFPLTLESARPSHTSQYLCASSRDRNNEQFFGPGTRLTVL.

This chain uses TRBV11-2 with TRBJ2-5, with 8 nucleotides matching TRBD2. The CDR3 extends over 13 amino acids. Germline CDR1 SGHAT, CDR2 FQNNGV. V lost 3 bases and J lost 5; bases outside the gene matches: 2. The CDR3 coding sequence is TGTGCCAGCAGCTTCGGACTAGCCGAGACCCAGTACTTC. Translated, it gives CASSFGLAETQYF.

This clonotype was recorded a few times. The chain is built from TRBV28 and TRBJ1-3, with 10 bases aligning to TRBD1. Germline values: CDR1 MDHEN, CDR2 SYDVKM. V lost 7 bases to trimming and J lost 4 bases; unmatched junction nucleotides: 4. The CDR3 totals 14 residues. The CDR3 coding sequence is TGTGCCAGCATCGACAGGGGGCTAGGAAACACCATATATTTT. This sequence encodes CASIDRGLGNTIYF.

This clonotype was counted only a few times. This chain's CDR3 is CASSKPGVEKLFF. The CDR3 nucleotides read TGTGCCAGCTCGAAGCCGGGGGTTGAAAAACTGTTTTTT. This chain uses TRBV18 with TRBJ1-4; D is perhaps TRBD1 (5 bases). This CDR3 is built from 13 residues. The ends were cut back, 6 bases at V and 7 bases at J, with 12 bases in the middle. Germline CDR1 is KGHSH and CDR2 is LQKENI. Full variable domain (outside the CDR3, taken from reference TRBV18 and TRBJ1-4): NAGVMQNPRHLVRRRGQEARLRCSPMKGHSHVYWYRQLPEEGLKFMVYLQKENIIDESGMPKERFSAEFPKEGPSILRIQQVVRGDSAAYFCASSKPGVEKLFFGSGTQLSVL.

This chain connects TRBV30 to TRBJ2-5; D perhaps matches TRBD2 (6 bases). The CDR3 has 14 amino acids. V lost 4 bases to trimming and J lost 5 bases, with 17 bases between them. In germline, CDR1 is GTSNPN, CDR2 SVGIG (reference sequence). CDR3: CAWMVSGGGETQYF. The CDR3 region has the DNA TGTGCCTGGATGGTGTCCGGGGGTGGGGAGACCCAGTACTTC.

Here the CDR3 DNA reads TGTGCCAGCAGCCAGACCTCGGGGAGTAATCAGCCCCAGCATTTT. As protein: CASSQTSGSNQPQHF. The chain couples TRBV4-2 to TRBJ1-5; D is undetermined. The CDR3 is 15 amino acids. V was pared by 3 bases and J by 4 bases, with 13 bases between. Germline CDR1 and CDR2: LGHNA and YNFKEQ.

V usage is TRBV11-2 and J usage is TRBJ2-3; unclear D gene. The V end lost 2 bases, the J end lost 0 bases, and 12 bases lay between the germline ends. Germline CDR1 and CDR2: SGHAT and FQNNGV. CDR3 size: 16 residues. Here the CDR3 reads CASSLLVGTSTDTQYF. The DNA of the CDR3 is TGTGCCAGCAGCTTATTAGTAGGAACCAGCACAGATACGCAGTATTTT.

This clonotype showed up many times. The chain carries TRBV5-6 and TRBJ2-3; 9 positions agree with TRBD1. The V segment lost 0 bases and the J segment 5 bases; nucleotides outside the gene matches: 4. The CDR3 has 15 amino acids. Per germline, CDR1 SGHDT and CDR2 YYEEEE. The CDR3 spells CASSLDRGQEDTQYF. The DNA of the CDR3 is TGTGCCAGCAGCTTGGACAGGGGGCAGGAAGATACGCAGTATTTT.